The T cell receptor beta chain under discussion was sequenced for a study of vaccination and CD4 T cells after COVID-19. Study-level information: Convalescent individuals numbered four females and six males, two being Hispanic. Treatment of control cultures consisted of a CEFX pool, an HIV-1 Nef pool, or no peptide.

Described time point: late sampling 161 to 241 days after vaccination in a few convalescent patients. Treatment specified: roughly 10-day PBMC culture with coronavirus spike peptide pools or control peptides (ViraFEST assay). The culture of two million PBMCs per well included 8.5 to 10 IU/ml IL-2 and about 9.8 ug/ml peptide pools. Cultured CD4+ T cell DNA was sequenced using the Oncomine TCR Beta short-read assay. A single record per CDR3 protein comes from TCRdb applying MiXCR to the PCR reads. The table lists around 18,000 distinct CDR3 sequences, over 35% of them singletons. The CDR3 length is 12 residues. The V end lost 1 base, the J end lost 6 bases, and 8 bases lay between the germline ends. Germline CDR1 DFQATT, CDR2 SNEGSKA (reference sequence). Regarding this clonotype: Its antigen is currently unknown.

The chain employs TRBV20-1 and TRBJ2-3; D is undetermined. The specimen comprised CD4+ T cells from blood, cultured in vitro, sampled about 7 months after SARS-CoV-2 vaccination. The source of this sequence is a human donor who had recovered from COVID-19. CDR3 nucleotide sequence: TGCAGTGCTAGAGCGTGGGCGGATACGCAGTATTTT. It codes for CSARAWADTQYF.